This T cell receptor beta chain was identified in a study of T-cell memory formation after mild COVID-19. Across the whole study: TCR clusters mostly belonged to single donors. Study-level findings and limits: CD8+ contracting clones occupied EMRA, while CD4+ ones occupied mainly CM and EM. Pre-infection memory harbored some responding clones, suggesting cross-reactive memory joined.

CDR1 is MNHEY, CDR2 SVGAGI, per germline. V was clipped by 2 bases and J by 2 bases; unmatched bases: 8. This CDR3 spans 18 amino acids. Constant-segment-primed 5'RACE gave TCR alpha and TCR beta cDNA libraries with sample barcodes and UMIs. TCRdb passed the 5' RACE reads through MiXCR, listing each CDR3 protein once. The sample shows around 80,000 distinct CDR3 sequences, over 11% of them seen only once. On this clonotype: Its target is unknown.

The sample taken for sequencing was PBMCs or a T cell subset sorted from them (not recorded which). This TCR was recovered from an adult woman who had mild COVID-19 (a few samples of this study predate the infection). Cell type and time point are not known. J is TRBJ2-3 and V is TRBV6-5; 12 nucleotides match TRBD2. The DNA for the CDR3 is TGTGCCAGCAGTTACGGCCTAGCGGGAGGGCCCGCCACAGATACGCAGTATTTT. Its protein is CASSYGLAGGPATDTQYF.